These T cell receptor beta chains were read from a single sample in a study of blood T cell repertoires in COVID-19. The table came from immunoSEQ multiplex PCR; TCRdb's copy has only in-frame clones and leaves some out. The sample has 110,000 or so clones; roughly 84% are singletons. What was sequenced was peripheral blood. The receptors were gathered from a man aged 35-49 years with acute or convalescent COVID-19. The CDR3 runs from the conserved cysteine through the conserved F or W. The order of the fields is V gene, clone size, D gene, J gene, CDR3 length, CDR3 DNA, CDR3 protein. The D gene is left open where the match is weak. Some rows mark clone size as missing; the rest say once, few, many or name a class of expanded clone.

TRBV24-1	-	TRBD2	TRBJ2-3	14	TGTGCCAGCTCCGGGACTACAAACACAGATACGCAGTATTTT	CASSGTTNTDTQYF
TRBV12-3/TRBV12-4	-	TRBD1	TRBJ2-1	13	TGTGCCAGCCAAGGACAGGCGTACAATGAGCAGTTCTTC	CASQGQAYNEQFF
TRBV5-1	-	TRBD1	TRBJ1-3	15	TGCGCCAGCAGCCGGGGACAGGCGGGGGGAAACACCATATATTTT	CASSRGQAGGNTIYF
TRBV5-1	-	-	TRBJ2-7	14	TGCGCCAGCACCCCGACGACAGGCTCCTACGAGCAGTACTTC	CASTPTTGSYEQYF
TRBV7-9	-	-	TRBJ1-4	16	TGTGCCAGCAGCGACCTAGGATCCAGTACCAGAGAAAAACTGTTTTTT	CASSDLGSSTREKLFF
TRBV27	-	-	TRBJ2-7	15	TGTGCCAGCAGTTTATCGGTAAGGGGGTGGTACGAGCAGTACTTC	CASSLSVRGWYEQYF
TRBV5-1	-	TRBD1	TRBJ1-2	13	TGCGCCAGCAGCACGGGGACAGGATATGGCTACACCTTC	CASSTGTGYGYTF
TRBV7-9	-	TRBD1	TRBJ2-5	16	TGTGCCAGCAGCTTTGACAGGGCCCCGTACCAAGAGACCCAGTACTTC	CASSFDRAPYQETQYF
TRBV2	-	-	TRBJ2-5	15	TGTGCCAGCAGTAAGGACAGAGCCAATCAAGAGACCCAGTACTTC	CASSKDRANQETQYF
TRBV6-5	-	TRBD1	TRBJ2-3	15	TGTGCCAGCAGTTATCAGGGGGACCGCACAGATACGCAGTATTTT	CASSYQGDRTDTQYF
TRBV7-2	-	-	TRBJ2-7	14	TGTGCCAGCAGCTTCATGCCGGGACTCATTGCGGAGTACTTC	CASSFMPGLIAEYF
TRBV24-1	-	-	TRBJ1-5	13	TGTGCCACCAGTGATCGCTCAGGGGATCGACCGCATTTT	CATSDRSGDRPHF
TRBV30	-	-	TRBJ2-7	11	TGTGCCTGGGGGGCTGGGGCTGGGCAGTACTTC	CAWGAGAGQYF
TRBV19	once	TRBD2	TRBJ2-1	15	TGTGCCAGTAGTGTCGCAGCGGGGGACTACAATGAGCAGTTCTTC	CASSVAAGDYNEQFF
TRBV7-2	-	-	TRBJ1-2	13	TGTGCCAGCAGCTTAGTTTCGCGCTATGGCTACACCTTC	CASSLVSRYGYTF
TRBV6-2/TRBV6-3	-	-	TRBJ2-7	13	TGTGCCAGCAGTTACTCGATTTCCCGGGTGTGGGTCTTC	CASSYSISRVWVF
TRBV27	-	-	TRBJ2-3	18	-	CASSFGPGLAGSTDTQYF
TRBV7-6	-	-	TRBJ2-7	13	TGTGCCAGCAGCTTAGCGGTGGGGCACGAGCAGTACTTC	CASSLAVGHEQYF
TRBV27	-	-	TRBJ2-7	13	TGTGCCAGCAGTTTATCGGGGGGGGCCGGGCGGTACTTC	CASSLSGGAGRYF
TRBV7-9	-	-	TRBJ2-7	15	TGTGCCAGCAGCCGGAGTATAGTGGGCTCCTACGAGCAGTACTTC	CASSRSIVGSYEQYF
TRBV12-5	-	TRBD1	TRBJ2-3	14	TGTGCTAGTGGTGGACAGGTGGAAATAGATACGCAGTATTTT	CASGGQVEIDTQYF
TRBV5-1	-	TRBD1	TRBJ1-4	14	TGCGCCAGCAGCGCAGGACAGGTCGGTGAAAAACTGTTTTTT	CASSAGQVGEKLFF